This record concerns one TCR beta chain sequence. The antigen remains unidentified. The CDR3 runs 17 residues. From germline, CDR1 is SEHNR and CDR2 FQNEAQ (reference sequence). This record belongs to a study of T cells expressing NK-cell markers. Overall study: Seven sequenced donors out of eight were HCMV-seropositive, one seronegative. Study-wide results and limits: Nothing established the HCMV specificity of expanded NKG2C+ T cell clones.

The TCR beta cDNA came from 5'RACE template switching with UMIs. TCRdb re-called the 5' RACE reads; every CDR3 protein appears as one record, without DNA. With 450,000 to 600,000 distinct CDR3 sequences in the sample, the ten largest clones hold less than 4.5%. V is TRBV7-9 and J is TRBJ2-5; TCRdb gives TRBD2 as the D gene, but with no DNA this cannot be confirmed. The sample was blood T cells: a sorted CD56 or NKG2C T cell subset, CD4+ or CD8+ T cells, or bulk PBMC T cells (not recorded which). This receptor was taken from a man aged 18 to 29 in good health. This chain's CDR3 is CASSRLLAGLLQETQYF.